The clone carrying this TCR beta chain was seen at least ten times. V lost 5 bases and J lost 3; bases outside the gene matches: 6. The CDR3 is made up of 15 amino acids. CDR1 and CDR2 from the germline V gene are MRHNA and SNTAGT. The authors amplified TCR beta CDR3 regions from RNA transcripts. HTBI-primed first-round RT-PCR preceded second-round multiplex PCR. One entry per CDR3 protein, called by TCRdb with MiXCR from the multiplex PCR reads. This table holds around 51,000 distinct CDR3 sequences, around half found once. This sample is drawn from a study of Graves' ophthalmopathy and Graves' hyperthyroidism. Overall study context: Specimen type is peripheral blood, obtained at initial diagnosis before any treatment.

This sequence joins TRBV6-4 and TRBJ2-2; 7 nucleotides line up with TRBD1. This TCR came from an adult man with Graves' ophthalmopathy. The sequencing input was peripheral blood. DNA of the CDR3: TGTGCCAGCAGTCCCGACAGGGTAGACACCGGGGAGCTGTTTTTT. Translated: CASSPDRVDTGELFF.